The sequence of this TCR beta chain was determined in a study of blood T cell repertoires in COVID-19. The trim removed 1 base at V and 0 bases at J, leaving 6 bases unmatched. The germline V gene has CDR1 WSHSY and CDR2 SAAADI. This CDR3 region has 17 residues. Sequencing used immunoSEQ multiplex PCR; TCRdb keeps in-frame clones, though not all of them. Counted here are about 100,000 clones, more than 75% occurring once; the ten biggest clones make up around 13%. Input material: peripheral blood. The source is a human donor in a cohort sampled during active COVID-19. This chain links TRBV10-2 with TRBJ2-3, with TRBD2 identical over 8 bases. The DNA for the CDR3 is TGCGCCAGCAGTGAGTGGACAGCGGGAGCGAGCACAGATACGCAGTATTTT. Amino acids: CASSEWTAGASTDTQYF.